This T cell receptor (beta chain) was sequenced during a study of T cells in Graves' hyperthyroidism and ophthalmopathy. The CDR3 is 14 amino acids. The V end was cut by 3 bases, the J end by 0 bases, with 11 bases between. The germline V gene has CDR1 SQVTM and CDR2 ANQGSEA. Each patient was aged 18 to 65 and had newly diagnosed hyperthyroidism of under 2 months' duration. Exclusion of a patient resulted from uncontrolled infection, other autoimmune disease, pregnancy or lactation. Only a few counts were recorded for this clonotype. Its antigen is undetermined. Whole-study findings and limits: In validation, the model predicted ophthalmopathy. These predictions came a median about 6.5 months before onset. Blood shared most expanded thyroid clonotypes above 0.001.

The CDR3 regions of TCR beta were amplified from RNA transcripts. Using the HTBI primer set, a first-round RT-PCR was run on the TCR CDR3. TCRdb itself ran the multiplex PCR reads through MiXCR, one entry per CDR3 protein. In the table there are approximately 720,000 distinct CDR3 sequences, roughly a sixth of which are singletons. The sequence was obtained from a woman aged 50 to 65 with Graves' hyperthyroidism that later progressed to Graves' ophthalmopathy. V and J are TRBV29-1 and TRBJ1-1; D not certain. Material: blood. CDR3 protein: CSVDVDGLNTEAFF. Written as DNA, the CDR3 is TGCAGCGTTGACGTGGACGGATTGAACACTGAAGCTTTCTTT.